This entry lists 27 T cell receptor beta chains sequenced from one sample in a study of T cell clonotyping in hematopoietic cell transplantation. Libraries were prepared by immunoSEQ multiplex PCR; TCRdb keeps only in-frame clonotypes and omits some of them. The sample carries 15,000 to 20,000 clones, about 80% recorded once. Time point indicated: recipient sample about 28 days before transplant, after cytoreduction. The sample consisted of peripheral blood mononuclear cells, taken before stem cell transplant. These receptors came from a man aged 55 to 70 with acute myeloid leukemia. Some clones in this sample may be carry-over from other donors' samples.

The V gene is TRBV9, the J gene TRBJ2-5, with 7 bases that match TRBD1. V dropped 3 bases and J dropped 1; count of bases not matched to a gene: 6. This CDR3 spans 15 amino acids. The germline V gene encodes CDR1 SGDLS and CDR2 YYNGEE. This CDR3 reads CASSGDRDIQETQYF. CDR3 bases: TGTGCCAGCAGCGGTGACAGGGATATCCAAGAGACCCAGTACTTC.

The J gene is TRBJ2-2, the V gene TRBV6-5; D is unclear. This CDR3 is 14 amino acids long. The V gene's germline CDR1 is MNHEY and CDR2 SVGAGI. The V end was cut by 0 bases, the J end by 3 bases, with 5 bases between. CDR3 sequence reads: CASSYSQHTGELFF. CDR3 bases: TGTGCCAGCAGTTACTCGCAGCACACCGGGGAGCTGTTTTTT.

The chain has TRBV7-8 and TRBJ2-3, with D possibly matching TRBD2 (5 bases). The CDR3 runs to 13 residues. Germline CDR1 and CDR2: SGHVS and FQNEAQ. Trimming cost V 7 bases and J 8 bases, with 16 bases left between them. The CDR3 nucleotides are TGTGCCAGCAACCACCGGGGTTTTGGTACGCAGTATTTT. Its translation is CASNHRGFGTQYF.

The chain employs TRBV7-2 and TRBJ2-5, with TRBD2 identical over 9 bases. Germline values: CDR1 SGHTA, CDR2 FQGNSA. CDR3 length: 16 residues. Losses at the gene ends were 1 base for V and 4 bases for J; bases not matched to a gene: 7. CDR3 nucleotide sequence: TGTGCCAGCAGCTTAGGCGGGGGGGCTCGACGAGAGACCCAGTACTTC. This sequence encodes CASSLGGGARRETQYF.

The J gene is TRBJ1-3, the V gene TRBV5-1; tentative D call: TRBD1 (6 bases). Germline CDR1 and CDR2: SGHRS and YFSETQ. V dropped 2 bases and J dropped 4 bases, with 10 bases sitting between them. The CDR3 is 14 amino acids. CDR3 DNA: TGCGCCAGCAGCTTTGAAGGGGGAGGAAACACCATATATTTT. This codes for CASSFEGGGNTIYF.

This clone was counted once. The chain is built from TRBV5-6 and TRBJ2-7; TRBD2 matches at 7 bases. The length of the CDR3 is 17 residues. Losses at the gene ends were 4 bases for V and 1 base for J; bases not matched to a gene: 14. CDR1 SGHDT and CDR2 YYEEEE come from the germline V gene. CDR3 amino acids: CASSGRRRLADSYEQYF. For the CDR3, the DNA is TGTGCCAGCAGCGGGCGGAGAAGGCTAGCGGATTCCTACGAGCAGTACTTC.

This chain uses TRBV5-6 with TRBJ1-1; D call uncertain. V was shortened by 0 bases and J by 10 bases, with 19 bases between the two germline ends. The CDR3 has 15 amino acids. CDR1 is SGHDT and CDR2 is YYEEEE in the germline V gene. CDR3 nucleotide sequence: TGTGCCAGCAGCTTGGCGGAACGGCGTTCTATGCGAGCTTTCTTT. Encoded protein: CASSLAERRSMRAFF.

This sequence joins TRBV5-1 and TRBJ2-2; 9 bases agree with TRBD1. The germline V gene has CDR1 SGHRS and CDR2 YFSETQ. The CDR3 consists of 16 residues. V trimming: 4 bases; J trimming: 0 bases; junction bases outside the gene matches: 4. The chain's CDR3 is CASSRDRAANTGELFF. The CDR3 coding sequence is TGCGCCAGCAGCCGGGACAGGGCAGCGAACACCGGGGAGCTGTTTTTT. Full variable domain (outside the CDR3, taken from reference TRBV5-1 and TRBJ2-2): KAGVTQTPRYLIKTRGQQVTLSCSPISGHRSVSWYQQTPGQGLQFLFEYFSETQRNKGNFPGRFSGRQFSNSRSEMNVSTLELGDSALYLCASSRDRAANTGELFFGEGSRLTVL.

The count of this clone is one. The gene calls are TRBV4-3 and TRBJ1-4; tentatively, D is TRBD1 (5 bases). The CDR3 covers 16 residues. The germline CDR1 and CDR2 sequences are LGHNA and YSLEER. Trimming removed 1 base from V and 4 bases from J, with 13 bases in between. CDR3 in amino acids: CASSQGGGTGNEKLFF. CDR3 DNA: TGCGCCAGCAGCCAAGGGGGAGGGACGGGTAATGAAAAACTGTTTTTT.

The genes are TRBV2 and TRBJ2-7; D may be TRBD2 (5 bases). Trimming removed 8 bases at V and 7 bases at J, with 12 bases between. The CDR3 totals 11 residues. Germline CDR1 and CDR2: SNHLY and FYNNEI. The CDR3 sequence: CASGGRAEQYF. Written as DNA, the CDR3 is TGTGCCAGCGGCGGGCGAGCGGAGCAGTACTTC.

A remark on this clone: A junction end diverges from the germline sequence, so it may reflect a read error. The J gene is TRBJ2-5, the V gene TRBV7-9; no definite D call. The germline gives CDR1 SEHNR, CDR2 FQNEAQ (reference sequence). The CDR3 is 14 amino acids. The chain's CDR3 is CTSSFYEVQETQYF. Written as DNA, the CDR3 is TGTACCAGCAGCTTCTATGAAGTTCAAGAGACCCAGTACTTC.

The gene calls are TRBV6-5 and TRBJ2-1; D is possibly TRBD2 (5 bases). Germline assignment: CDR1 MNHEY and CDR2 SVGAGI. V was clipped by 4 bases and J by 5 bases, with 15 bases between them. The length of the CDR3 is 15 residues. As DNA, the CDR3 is TGTGCCAGCAGTTTCGCGGGCGGTGAGCACAATGAGCAGTTCTTC. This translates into CASSFAGGEHNEQFF.

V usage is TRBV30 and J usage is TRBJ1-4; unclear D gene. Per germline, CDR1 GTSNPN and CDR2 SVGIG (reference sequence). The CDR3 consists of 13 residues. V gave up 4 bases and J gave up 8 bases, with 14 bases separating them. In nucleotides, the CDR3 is TGTGCCTGGAATGCCGGGTTAGGGGAAAAACTGTTTTTT. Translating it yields CAWNAGLGEKLFF.

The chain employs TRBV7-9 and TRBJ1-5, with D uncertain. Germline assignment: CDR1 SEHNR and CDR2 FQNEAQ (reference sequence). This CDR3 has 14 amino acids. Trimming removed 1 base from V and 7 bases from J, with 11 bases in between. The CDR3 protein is CASSLGEQRQPQHF. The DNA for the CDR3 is TGTGCCAGCAGCTTAGGGGAACAGAGACAGCCCCAGCATTTT.

CDR3: CSASLGETQYF. The CDR3 DNA reads TGCAGTGCTAGTTTGGGGGAGACCCAGTACTTC. J is TRBJ2-5 and V is TRBV20-1, with D unresolved. Germline V CDR1 and CDR2: DFQATT, SNEGSKA (reference sequence). V was shortened by 3 bases and J by 5 bases, with 7 bases between the two germline ends. CDR3 length: 11 amino acids.

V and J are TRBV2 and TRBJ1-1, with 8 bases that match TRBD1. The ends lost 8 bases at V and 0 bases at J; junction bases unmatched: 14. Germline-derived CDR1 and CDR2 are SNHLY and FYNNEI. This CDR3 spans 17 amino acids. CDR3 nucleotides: TGTGCCAGCCCCGAGGGATCAGGGGGCGGGTTGAACACTGAAGCTTTCTTT. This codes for CASPEGSGGGLNTEAFF.

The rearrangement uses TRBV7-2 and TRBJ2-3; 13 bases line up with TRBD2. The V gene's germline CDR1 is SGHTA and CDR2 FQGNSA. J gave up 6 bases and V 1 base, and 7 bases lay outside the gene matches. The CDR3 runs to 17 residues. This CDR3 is CASSLEPGLAGLDTQYF. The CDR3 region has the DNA TGTGCCAGCAGCTTAGAGCCGGGACTAGCGGGGTTGGATACGCAGTATTTT.

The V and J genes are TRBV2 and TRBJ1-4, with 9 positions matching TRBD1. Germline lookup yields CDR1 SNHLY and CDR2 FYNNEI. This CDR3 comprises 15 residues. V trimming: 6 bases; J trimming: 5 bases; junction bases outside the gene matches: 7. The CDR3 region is CASSGTGGRNEKLFF. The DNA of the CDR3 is TGTGCCAGCAGCGGTACAGGGGGCAGGAATGAAAAACTGTTTTTT. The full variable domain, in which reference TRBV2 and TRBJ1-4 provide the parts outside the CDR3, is EPEVTQTPSHQVTQMGQEVILRCVPISNHLYFYWYRQILGQKVEFLVSFYNNEISEKSEIFDDQFSVERPDGSNFTLKIRSTKLEDSAMYFCASSGTGGRNEKLFFGSGTQLSVL.

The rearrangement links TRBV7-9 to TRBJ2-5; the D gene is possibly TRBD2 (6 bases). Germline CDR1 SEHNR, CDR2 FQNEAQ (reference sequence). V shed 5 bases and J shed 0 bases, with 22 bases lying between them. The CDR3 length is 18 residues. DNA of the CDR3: TGTGCCAGCAGCCAGCGCGCGGGATCACGAGGTTACCAAGAGACCCAGTACTTC. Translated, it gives CASSQRAGSRGYQETQYF.

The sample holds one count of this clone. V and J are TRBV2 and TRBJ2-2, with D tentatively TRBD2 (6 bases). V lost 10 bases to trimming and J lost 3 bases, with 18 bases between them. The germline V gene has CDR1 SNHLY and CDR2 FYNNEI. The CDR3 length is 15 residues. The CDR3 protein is CAITKYGGYTGELFF. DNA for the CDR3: TGTGCCATCACAAAGTACGGGGGATACACCGGGGAGCTGTTTTTT.

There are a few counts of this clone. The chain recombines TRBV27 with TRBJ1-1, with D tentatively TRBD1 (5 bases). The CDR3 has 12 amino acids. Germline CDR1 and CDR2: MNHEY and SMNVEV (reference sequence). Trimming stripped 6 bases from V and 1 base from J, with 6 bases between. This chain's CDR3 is CASRGENTEAFF. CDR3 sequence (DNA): TGTGCCAGCAGAGGGGAGAACACTGAAGCTTTCTTT.

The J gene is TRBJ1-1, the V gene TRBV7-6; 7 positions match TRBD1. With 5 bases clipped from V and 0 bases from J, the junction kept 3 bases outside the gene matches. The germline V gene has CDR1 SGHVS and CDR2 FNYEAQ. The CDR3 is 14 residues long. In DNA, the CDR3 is TGTGCCAGCAGCCCGGGACAGCTGAACACTGAAGCTTTCTTT. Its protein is CASSPGQLNTEAFF.

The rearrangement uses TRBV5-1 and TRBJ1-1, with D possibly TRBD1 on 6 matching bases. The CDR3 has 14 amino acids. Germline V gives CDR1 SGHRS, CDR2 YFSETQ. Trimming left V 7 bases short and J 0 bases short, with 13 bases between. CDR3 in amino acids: CASASGEMNTEAFF. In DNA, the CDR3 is TGCGCCAGCGCCTCAGGGGAGATGAACACTGAAGCTTTCTTT.

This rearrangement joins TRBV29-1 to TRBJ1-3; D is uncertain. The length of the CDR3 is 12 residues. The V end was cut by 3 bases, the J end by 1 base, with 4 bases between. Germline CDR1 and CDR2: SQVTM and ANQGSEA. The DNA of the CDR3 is TGCAGCGTTGAGGTATCTGGAAACACCATATATTTT. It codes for CSVEVSGNTIYF. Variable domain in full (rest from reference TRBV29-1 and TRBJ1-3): SAVISQKPSRDICQRGTSLTIQCQVDSQVTMMFWYRQQPGQSLTLIATANQGSEATYESGFVIDKFPISRPNLTFSTLTVSNMSPEDSSIYLCSVEVSGNTIYFGEGSWLTVV.

The CDR3 bases are TGTGCCAGTAGTATAACCATACAACTCTATGGCTACACCTTC. Its translation: CASSITIQLYGYTF. V and J are TRBV19 and TRBJ1-2, with D uncertain. The CDR3 consists of 14 residues. Germline CDR1 reads LNHDA; CDR2 reads SQIVND (reference sequence). The V and J ends lost 2 bases and 4 bases respectively, with 11 bases between them.

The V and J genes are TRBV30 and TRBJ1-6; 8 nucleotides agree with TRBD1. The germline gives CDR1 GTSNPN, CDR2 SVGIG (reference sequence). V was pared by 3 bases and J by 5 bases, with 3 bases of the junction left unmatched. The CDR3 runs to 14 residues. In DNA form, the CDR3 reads TGTGCCTGGAGCGCGGGACAGGATAATTCACCCCTCCACTTT. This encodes CAWSAGQDNSPLHF.

The CDR3 nucleotides are TGCGCCAGCAGCCCCATGCCAGGGGAAGAGACCCAGTACTTC. Translated: CASSPMPGEETQYF. The chain uses TRBV5-1 and TRBJ2-5; D is perhaps TRBD1 (6 bases). The CDR3 consists of 14 residues. Germline CDR1 SGHRS, CDR2 YFSETQ. V lost 4 bases and J lost 3, with 13 bases in between.